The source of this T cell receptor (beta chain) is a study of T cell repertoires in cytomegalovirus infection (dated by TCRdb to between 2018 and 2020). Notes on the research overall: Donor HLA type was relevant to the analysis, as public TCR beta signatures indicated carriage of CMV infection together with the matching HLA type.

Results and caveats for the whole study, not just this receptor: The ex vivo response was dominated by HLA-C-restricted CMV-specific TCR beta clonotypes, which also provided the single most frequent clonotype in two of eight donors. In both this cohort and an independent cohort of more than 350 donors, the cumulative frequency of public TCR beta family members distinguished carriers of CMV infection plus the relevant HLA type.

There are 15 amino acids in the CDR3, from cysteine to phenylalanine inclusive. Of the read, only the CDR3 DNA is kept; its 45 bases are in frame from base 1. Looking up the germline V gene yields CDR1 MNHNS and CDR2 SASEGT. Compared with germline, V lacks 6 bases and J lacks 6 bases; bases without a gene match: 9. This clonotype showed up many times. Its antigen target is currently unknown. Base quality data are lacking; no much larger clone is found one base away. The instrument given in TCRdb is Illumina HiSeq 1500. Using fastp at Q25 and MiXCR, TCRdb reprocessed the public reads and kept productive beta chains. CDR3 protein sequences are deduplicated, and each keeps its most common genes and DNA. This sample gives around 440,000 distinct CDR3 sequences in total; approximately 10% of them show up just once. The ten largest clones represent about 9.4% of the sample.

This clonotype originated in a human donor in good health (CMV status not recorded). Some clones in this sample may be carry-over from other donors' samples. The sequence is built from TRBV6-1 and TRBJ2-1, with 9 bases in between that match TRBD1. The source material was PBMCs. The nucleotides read TGTGCCAGCAGCCTGGGACAGGGAGGGATCAATGAGCAGTTCTTC. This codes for CASSLGQGGINEQFF.